The sequence of this T cell receptor beta chain was determined in a study of HIV-infected patients and healthy controls. Antiretroviral therapy had run roughly three months, about 14 weeks, before follow-up blood collection. All unsorted peripheral T cells were captured because whole blood was used without fractionation. By share, this clonotype counts as medium-sized (0.01 to 0.1%). Reverse transcription used 450 to 550 ng RNA and constant-region primers for alpha and beta. Separate chain-specific third strand synthesis with multiplexing indices produced the alpha and beta libraries. TCRdb re-analysed the 5' RACE reads in MiXCR, keeping a single row per CDR3 protein. Here the sample spans about 3,800 distinct CDR3 sequences, roughly 8.5% being singletons. Per the germline V gene, CDR1 is MNHEY and CDR2 is SVGEGT. The CDR3 consists of 17 residues. Trimming stripped 0 bases from V and 3 bases from J, with 18 bases between.

The specimen comprised blood, sampled during antiretroviral therapy. The chain joins TRBV6-2 or TRBV6-3 to TRBJ2-7; D ambiguous. This clonotype was obtained from an adult with HIV infection. CDR3 in amino acids: CASSYSTPSTTSYEQYV. CDR3 DNA: TGTGCCAGCAGTTACTCGACCCCCTCGACAACCAGCTACGAGCAGTACGTC.